In this sample, the clone carrying this TCR beta chain turned up once. Amplified TCR beta CDR3 regions derived from RNA transcripts. RT-PCR in the first round (using the HTBI primer set) targeted the TCR CDR3. MiXCR, run by TCRdb on the multiplex PCR reads, gives a single entry per CDR3 protein. The sample contains 600,000 or so distinct CDR3 sequences, roughly 14% of which appear only once. Between the trimmed V and J ends, which lost 7 bases and 3 bases, there was a span of 5 bases. Germline assignment: CDR1 KGHDR and CDR2 SFDVKD. The CDR3 is 12 residues long. The data were taken from a study of T cells in Graves' hyperthyroidism and ophthalmopathy.

The V and J genes are TRBV24-1 and TRBJ2-2; D gene ambiguous. Sequencing was performed on blood. The clonotype comes from a woman in her 50s with Graves' ophthalmopathy. CDR3: CATRQDTGELFF. CDR3 nucleotide sequence: TGTGCCACCAGGCAGGACACCGGGGAGCTGTTTTTT.